Presented here are 8 T cell receptor beta chains from one specimen sequenced in a study of tumor-infiltrating lymphocytes in oesophageal squamous cell carcinoma. TCRdb redid the calling of the PCR reads with MiXCR, one entry per CDR3 protein. Of under 8,000 distinct CDR3 sequences listed, 13% to 15% are singletons. Specimen: esophageal tumor tissue. These receptors originate from a male donor with esophageal squamous cell carcinoma.

Sample share makes this clonotype medium-sized. J is TRBJ2-5 and V is TRBV6-6; no clear D gene. V was shortened by 2 bases and J by 4 bases, with 5 bases between the two germline ends. This CDR3 contains 12 residues. Germline assignment: CDR1 MNHNY and CDR2 SVGAGI (reference sequence). CDR3 coding DNA: TGTGCCAGCAGTTACGACCGAGAGACCCAGTACTTC. Translated, it gives CASSYDRETQYF.

This clonotype is judged medium-sized. The chain combines TRBV7-9 with TRBJ2-5, with 13 bases that match TRBD2. The germline V gene has CDR1 SEHNR and CDR2 FQNEAQ (reference sequence). With V trimmed by 1 base and J by 5 bases, 4 bases remained unmatched. The CDR3 contains 16 residues. In DNA, the CDR3 is TGTGCCAGCAGCTTAGGACTAGCGGGGGGATTGGAGACCCAGTACTTC. Amino acid sequence: CASSLGLAGGLETQYF.

By proportion, this clonotype is medium-sized. V usage is TRBV11-1 and J usage is TRBJ2-5; D remains ambiguous. Germline values: CDR1 SGHAT, CDR2 FQDESV (reference sequence). The CDR3 consists of 12 residues. V lost 0 bases to trimming and J lost 4 bases, with 3 bases between them. CDR3: CASSLAGETQYF. CDR3 DNA sequence: TGTGCCAGCAGCTTAGCGGGAGAGACCCAGTACTTC.

The sample holds many counts of this clonotype. The junction does not match germline at one end; this may be a read error. The chain combines TRBV6-4 with TRBJ2-1; D perhaps matches TRBD1 (6 bases). CDR1 and CDR2 from the germline V gene are MRHNA and SNTAGT. CDR3 length equals 14 residues. In DNA form, the CDR3 reads TGTGCCAGCAGTGAGGGGGCAGACAATTCACCCCTCCACTTC. Amino acids: CASSEGADNSPLHF.

The table lists this clonotype with many counts. V and J are TRBV7-2 and TRBJ1-4; D is perhaps TRBD1 (5 bases). V shed 4 bases and J shed 0 bases, with 12 bases lying between them. The CDR3 loop spans 16 amino acids. The germline V gene has CDR1 SGHTA and CDR2 FQGNSA. CDR3 in amino acids: CASSSPQGATNEKLFF. The CDR3 DNA sequence: TGTGCCAGCAGCTCACCCCAGGGAGCAACTAATGAAAAACTGTTTTTT.

This clonotype was recorded at least ten times. This chain joins TRBV12-3 or TRBV12-4 and TRBJ1-1; tentative D call: TRBD1 (5 bases). The CDR3 consists of 13 residues. Trimming took 5 bases from V and 0 from J, leaving 7 bases between them. The CDR3: CASSTGLNTEAFF. CDR3 sequence (DNA): TGTGCCAGCAGTACAGGATTGAACACTGAAGCTTTCTTT.

This clonotype was seen only a few times. This chain connects TRBV6-1 to TRBJ2-7; D is ambiguous. Matching the DNA end better, TRBJ1-2 makes the J call doubtful. CDR1 MNHNS and CDR2 SASEGT come from the germline V gene. This CDR3 is built from 14 residues. As DNA, the CDR3 is TGTGCCAGCAGTCCGGGCGATCCAATCTATGGCTACACCTTC. This encodes CASSPGDPIYGYTF.

Ten or more counts support this clonotype. The V and J genes are TRBV10-3 and TRBJ1-2; D is uncertain. V was trimmed by 7 bases and J by 4 bases, leaving 7 bases between them. Germline CDR1 is ENHRY and CDR2 is SYGVKD. The CDR3 is 11 amino acids. Written as DNA, the CDR3 is TGTGCCATCAAGGAGATCTATGGCTACACCTTC. Its protein product is CAIKEIYGYTF.